Given below is one T cell receptor beta chain in context. Its antigen is currently unknown. The sample is drawn from a study of T cell repertoires in cytomegalovirus infection. About the research overall: The public TCR beta signatures pointed to both CMV infection and matching HLA type. Study results and caveats: Adding up the frequency of public TCR beta families identified people who carried CMV plus the relevant HLA. Clonotype analysis showed dominance of the ex vivo response by HLA-C-restricted CMV-specific TCR beta clonotypes.

Trimming removed 4 bases from V and 4 bases from J, with 16 bases in between. Germline CDR1 reads LNHNV; CDR2 reads YYDKDF (reference sequence). The CDR3 has 15 residues. TCRdb independently ran MiXCR on the reads; one entry per CDR3 protein. The data hold more than 150,000 distinct CDR3 sequences, with approximately 19% observed a single time. Source material: PBMCs. This chain uses TRBV15 with TRBJ2-5, with TRBD1 as a possible D gene (6 bases). This clonotype was sampled from a human donor in good health (CMV status not recorded). Some clones in this sample may be carry-over from other donors' samples. DNA of the CDR3: TGTGCCACCAGCACCCGGACAGTTCCCCGAGAGACCCAGTACTTC. It codes for CATSTRTVPRETQYF.